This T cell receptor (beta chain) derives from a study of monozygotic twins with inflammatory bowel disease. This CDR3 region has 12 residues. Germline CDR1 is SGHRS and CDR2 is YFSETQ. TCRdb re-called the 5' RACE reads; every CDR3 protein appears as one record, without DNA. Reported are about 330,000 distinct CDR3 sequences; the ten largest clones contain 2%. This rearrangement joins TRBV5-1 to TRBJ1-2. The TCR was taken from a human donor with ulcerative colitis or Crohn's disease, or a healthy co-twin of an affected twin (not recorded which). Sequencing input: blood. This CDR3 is CASRWGDYGYTF.